This TCR beta chain comes out of a study of PD-1 blockade in classical Hodgkin lymphoma. Study results and limitations: Newly diagnosed patients were said to have less baseline TCR diversity than healthy donors did.

Data came from immunoSEQ multiplex PCR; TCRdb stores just in-frame clones and leaves some out. The profile covers 95,000 to 100,000 clones, with 75% to 90% appearing a single time and about 7.1% taken by the ten largest. All patients experienced relapse after autologous stem cell transplantation, and brentuximab vedotin exposure was variable. About this clone: Antigen unknown.

The CDR3 covers 18 residues. CDR1 is SGHAT, CDR2 FQNNGV, per germline. V gave up 2 bases and J gave up 2 bases; unmatched junction bases: 7. The specimen was peripheral blood mononuclear cells (PBMCs), collected before the second cycle of nivolumab. The origin of this receptor is a human donor with classical Hodgkin lymphoma. The chain is built from TRBV11-2 and TRBJ2-2, with 11 nucleotides matching TRBD1. The CDR3 nucleotides read TGTGCCAGCAGCTTATACCCCGGGACAGGGGGAAACACCGGGGAGCTGTTTTTT. It is translated as CASSLYPGTGGNTGELFF.